Listed here are 14 T cell receptor beta chains from one sample, sequenced in a study of cytomegalovirus exposure and HLA in healthy donors. Using immunoSEQ multiplex PCR, the repertoire was profiled, and TCRdb retains in-frame clones only, with some absent. The table lists some 64,000 clones, around 97% of them singletons. Sequencing input: PBMCs. The origin of the receptors is a woman between 18 and 30 years old in good health and CMV-seropositive.

This clone was counted a few times. The CDR3 sequence: CASSFGLAGPTDTQYF. The CDR3 nucleotides read TGTGCCAGCAGTTTCGGACTAGCGGGACCCACAGATACGCAGTATTTT. The rearrangement uses TRBV27 and TRBJ2-3, with 12 bases matching TRBD2. Per the germline V gene, CDR1 is MNHEY and CDR2 is SMNVEV (reference sequence). V gave up 3 bases and J gave up 2 bases; unmatched junction bases: 3. The CDR3 is 16 residues long.

The V call is TRBV4-1, the J call TRBJ2-7, with D perhaps matching TRBD2 (5 bases). This CDR3 contains 17 residues. Trimming removed 5 bases at V and 0 bases at J, with 20 bases between. Germline assignment: CDR1 MGHRA and CDR2 YSYEKL. The CDR3 loop reads CASSGKAIREGSYEQYF. The CDR3 bases are TGCGCCAGCAGCGGAAAAGCTATCCGCGAGGGCTCCTACGAGCAGTACTTC.

The chain carries TRBV29-1 and TRBJ2-1; D possibly corresponds to TRBD2 (5 bases). The CDR3 loop spans 15 amino acids. CDR1 is SQVTM, CDR2 ANQGSEA, per germline. The V and J ends lost 1 base and 6 bases respectively, with 16 bases between them. The CDR3 bases are TGCAGCGTTGAAGCAGGCGGGCTGAGTGGCAATGAGCAGTTCTTC. Its translation is CSVEAGGLSGNEQFF.

The chain employs TRBV7-2 and TRBJ2-4; D might be TRBD2 (5 bases). Germline V gene sequence: CDR1 SGHTA, CDR2 FQGNSA. Deletions cut 5 bases from V and 4 bases from J, with 15 bases between. CDR3 length: 15 amino acids. The DNA for the CDR3 is TGTGCCAGCAGCCCCGACGGGGTGCAGAAAAACATTCAGTACTTC. Amino acid sequence: CASSPDGVQKNIQYF.

V is TRBV29-1 and J is TRBJ2-7, with 9 bases identical to TRBD2. Trimming cost V 4 bases and J 0 bases; bases outside gene matches: 1. CDR3 length equals 13 residues. The germline V gene has CDR1 SQVTM and CDR2 ANQGSEA. This CDR3 is CSVGSGSSYEQYF. CDR3 coding DNA: TGCAGCGTTGGTAGCGGGAGCTCCTACGAGCAGTACTTC.

J is TRBJ2-1 and V is TRBV7-3; D call uncertain. The germline V gene encodes CDR1 SGHTA and CDR2 FQGTGA. V lost 1 base and J 14 bases, leaving 18 bases between the germline ends. This CDR3 is built from 14 residues. The CDR3 bases are TGTGCCAGCAGCTTAATCGGCGCGGCAAATACGGAGTTCTTC. This gives the protein CASSLIGAANTEFF.

The CDR3 nucleotides read TGTGCCAGCAGACAGGGTCCCGGGGAGCTGTTTTTT. Amino acids: CASRQGPGELFF. J is TRBJ2-2 and V is TRBV2, with D possibly TRBD1 on 6 matching bases. V was trimmed by 6 bases and J by 6 bases, leaving 8 bases between them. CDR1 is SNHLY and CDR2 is FYNNEI in the germline V gene. This CDR3 comprises 12 residues.

This CDR3 is CASSETSGAYNEQFF. The CDR3 DNA is TGTGCCAGCTCAGAGACTAGCGGGGCTTACAATGAGCAGTTCTTC. V is TRBV18 and J is TRBJ2-1; 11 nucleotides align to TRBD2. The trim removed 5 bases at V and 4 bases at J, leaving 4 bases unmatched. CDR1 and CDR2 from the germline V gene are KGHSH and LQKENI. The CDR3 length is 15 residues.

This chain joins TRBV27 and TRBJ1-5, with a tentative D call TRBD1 (5 bases). The V end was cut by 3 bases, the J end by 3 bases, with 12 bases between. The CDR3 has 15 residues. Germline loops: CDR1 MNHEY, CDR2 SMNVEV (reference sequence). The CDR3 DNA is TGTGCCAGCAGTTTGGGGGGTAGCAACAATCAGCCCCAGCATTTT. It is translated as CASSLGGSNNQPQHF.

The chain couples TRBV9 to TRBJ1-3; D remains ambiguous. V lost 2 bases, J lost 2 bases, and 14 bases lay in between. This CDR3 region has 16 residues. From germline, CDR1 is SGDLS and CDR2 YYNGEE. CDR3 in DNA: TGTGCCAGCAGCGTCGGCGGAGGGAACCCTGGAAACACCATATATTTT. Translation gives CASSVGGGNPGNTIYF.

This chain links TRBV6-6 with TRBJ2-5; D possibly corresponds to TRBD2 (6 bases). V was shortened by 7 bases and J by 5 bases, with 17 bases between the two germline ends. Germline lookup yields CDR1 MNHNY and CDR2 SVGAGI (reference sequence). The CDR3 covers 14 residues. CDR3 region: CASIMTRGRETQYF. Written as DNA, the CDR3 is TGTGCCAGCATCATGACTAGGGGCCGGGAGACCCAGTACTTC.

The chain combines TRBV4-1 with TRBJ1-1; D might be TRBD1 (6 bases). V lost 0 bases to trimming and J lost 5 bases, with 10 bases between them. The CDR3 has 14 amino acids. Germline assignment: CDR1 MGHRA and CDR2 YSYEKL. The DNA for the CDR3 is TGCGCCAGCAGCCAAGAACAGGGAAGTACTGAAGCTTTCTTT. Its protein is CASSQEQGSTEAFF.

As concerns this clone: Relative to the germline gene, one junction end is altered; a read error may explain this. The rearrangement joins TRBV7-7 to TRBJ2-5; D is possibly TRBD1 (6 bases). Germline V CDR1 and CDR2: SSHAT, FNYEAQ (reference sequence). The length of the CDR3 is 14 residues. CDR3: CASSSRAGEETQYF. As DNA, the CDR3 is TGTGCTAGCAGCTCACGGGCAGGGGAGGAGACCCAGTACTTC.

The chain couples TRBV5-5 to TRBJ2-3; TRBD2 matches at 16 bases. The CDR3 has 18 residues. Trimming took 3 bases from V and 8 from J; bases not matched to a gene: 12. CDR1 is SGHKS and CDR2 is YYEKEE in the germline V gene (reference sequence). CDR3 sequence (DNA): TGTGCCAGCAGCTGGGGACTAGCGGGAGGGTACTCACAGGGTACGCAGTATTTT. Residues: CASSWGLAGGYSQGTQYF.